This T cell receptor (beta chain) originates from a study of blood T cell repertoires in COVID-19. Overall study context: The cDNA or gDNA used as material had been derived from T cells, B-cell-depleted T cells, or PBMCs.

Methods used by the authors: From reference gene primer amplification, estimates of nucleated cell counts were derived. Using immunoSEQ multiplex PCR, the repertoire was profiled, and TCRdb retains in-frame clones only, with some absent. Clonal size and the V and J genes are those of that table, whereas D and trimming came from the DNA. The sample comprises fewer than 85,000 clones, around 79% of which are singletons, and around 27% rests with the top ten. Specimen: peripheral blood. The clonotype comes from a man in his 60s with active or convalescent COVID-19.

The CDR3 bases are TGTGCCAGTAGTGAGTGGGACAGATACAATGAGCAGTTCTTC. Translation gives CASSEWDRYNEQFF. This sequence joins TRBV19 and TRBJ2-1, with 7 bases fitting TRBD1. The CDR3 spans 14 residues. The junction had 5 bases not matched to a gene; V was cut back by 5 bases and J by 4 bases. Per germline, CDR1 LNHDA and CDR2 SQIVND (reference sequence).